A selection of T cell receptor beta chains follows, all from one sample in a study of T cells after yellow fever vaccination. TCRdb ran MiXCR on the 5' RACE reads and lists one entry per CDR3 protein. Of tens of thousands of distinct CDR3 sequences in the sample, over 7.5% were seen once. The material was CD8+ T cells sorted from PBMCs, obtained on the day of the yellow fever booster vaccination. These receptor sequences come from a man aged 25-45 years who received the YFV17D yellow fever vaccine. Each CDR3 is given with its conserved first and last residue. A D gene is named only where the DNA matches it firmly. Rows give clone size only sometimes, using once, few, many, or a class for an expanded clone.

d_gene	v_gene	j_gene	abundance	CDR3nt	CDR3aa
-	TRBV12-3/TRBV12-4	TRBJ2-5	few	TGTGCCAGCAGCCCAGAAGGGGTCCTGGAGACCCAGTACTTC	CASSPEGVLETQYF
-	TRBV5-4	TRBJ2-2	few	TGTGCCAGCAGTGGTTCATACACCGGGGAGCTGTTTTTT	CASSGSYTGELFF
-	TRBV14	TRBJ2-3	-	TGTGCCAGCAGCCAAGAACGACCGGCGCTGTATTTT	CASSQERPALYF
-	TRBV7-9	TRBJ2-5	few	TGTGCCAGCAAGGGGGAGACCCAGTACTTC	CASKGETQYF
TRBD2	TRBV20-1	TRBJ2-7	few	TGCAGTGCTAGGGGACCGGGGGGGATTTACGACGAGCAGTACTTC	CSARGPGGIYDEQYF
-	TRBV20-1	TRBJ2-7	many	TGCAGTGCCGCTGAGGATTTCTACGAGCAGTACTTC	CSAAEDFYEQYF
-	TRBV6-1	TRBJ1-2	few	TGTGCCAGCAGACGACAGACGGAGAACTATGGCTACACCTTC	CASRRQTENYGYTF
TRBD1	TRBV12-3/TRBV12-4	TRBJ2-7	many	TGTGCCAGCAGTTTGACCTGGACAGGTTATTCCTACGAGCAGTACTTC	CASSLTWTGYSYEQYF
-	TRBV19	TRBJ1-1	few	TGTGCCAGTAGTATGGGGCAGGCAAATGAAGCTTTCTTT	CASSMGQANEAFF
TRBD2	TRBV11-2	TRBJ2-1	few	TGTGCCAGCAGCTTAGTAGGGGGTACCTACGACAGCGGGAGGGCCGGGGATGAGCAGTTCTTC	CASSLVGGTYDSGRAGDEQFF
-	TRBV27	TRBJ2-7	-	TGTGCCAGCAGTTTAGAAGCGAGAAGTGATCACGAGCAGTACTTC	CASSLEARSDHEQYF
-	TRBV11-2	TRBJ1-1	few	TGTGCCAGCAGCTTTGGTCAGCGTCAAGCTTTCTTT	CASSFGQRQAFF
-	TRBV12-3/TRBV12-4	TRBJ2-1	many	TGTGCCAGCAGTTTTGTAAACGGAGGTCCTTACAATGAGCAGTTCTTC	CASSFVNGGPYNEQFF
-	TRBV11-2	TRBJ2-7	many	TGTGCCAGCAGCTCCGGAGGCGACGAGCAGTACTTC	CASSSGGDEQYF
TRBD2	TRBV9	TRBJ2-7	-	TGTGCCAGCAGCGTAGGTCTAGCGGAAGCCTACGAGCAGTACTTC	CASSVGLAEAYEQYF
-	TRBV11-2	TRBJ2-3	-	TGTGCCAGCAGCTTAGATCATTCCCAGGGGCCCTCCCCTAGCACAGATACGCAGTATTTT	CASSLDHSQGPSPSTDTQYF
-	TRBV7-9	TRBJ2-5	few	TGTGCCAGCCAGGTGACGGGAAACCAAGAGACCCAGTACTTC	CASQVTGNQETQYF
TRBD1	TRBV19	TRBJ2-1	many	TGTGCCAGCCTGGGACAGGGGGCTCTGGATGAGCAGTTCTTC	CASLGQGALDEQFF
-	TRBV6-1	TRBJ1-2	-	TGTGCCAGCAGTCCCGACCTTAACTATGGCTACACCTTC	CASSPDLNYGYTF
-	TRBV6-6	TRBJ2-7	many	TGTGCCAGCACCTTCAGGGCCCTCTACGAGCAGTACTTC	CASTFRALYEQYF
TRBD1	TRBV5-1	TRBJ2-7	few	TGCGCCAGCAGCTTGGCCTTGGGACAGGGGGACGAGCAGTACTTC	CASSLALGQGDEQYF
TRBD2	TRBV7-9	TRBJ2-1	many	TGTGCCAGCATCCCGACTAGCGTGAATGAGCAGTTCTTC	CASIPTSVNEQFF
-	TRBV10-3	TRBJ2-7	medium-sized	TGTGCCATCAGTTACACCGACGGGGACTACGAGCAGTACTTC	CAISYTDGDYEQYF
TRBD2	TRBV7-2	TRBJ2-7	-	TGTGCCAGCAGCTTAACTCTAGCGGGAGGGTACGAGCAGTACTTC	CASSLTLAGGYEQYF
TRBD2	TRBV6-5	TRBJ2-1	few	TGTGCCAGCAGTTATACGGGCCTTGATCGACTAGCTCGCCACAATGAGCAGTTCTTC	CASSYTGLDRLARHNEQFF
TRBD2	TRBV7-6	TRBJ2-1	-	TGTGCCAGCAGCTTGGGGGAGCGGGAGCTCAACAATGAGCAGTTCTTC	CASSLGERELNNEQFF
TRBD1	TRBV29-1	TRBJ2-2	many	TGCAGCGTTATGATCGGACAGGCGGGCCGAGACGTAACCGGGGAGCTGTTTTTT	CSVMIGQAGRDVTGELFF
TRBD2	TRBV2	TRBJ2-5	many	TGTGCCAGCAGTGAACCAGCGGGACTAGCGGGAGAGGTAGAGACCCAGTACTTC	CASSEPAGLAGEVETQYF
TRBD2	TRBV9	TRBJ2-5	-	TGTGCCAGCAGCGTTTCAGCGGGAGGAGACACAGAGACCCAGTACTTC	CASSVSAGGDTETQYF
TRBD2	TRBV7-8	TRBJ2-1	few	TGTGCCAGCAGCTTAGGGGGCCGCGGGGGCTACAATGAGCAGTTCTTC	CASSLGGRGGYNEQFF
-	TRBV28	TRBJ2-7	many	TGTGCCAGCAGTTTATCCCCGGGTGGACCGACCTACGAGCAGTACTTC	CASSLSPGGPTYEQYF
-	TRBV7-9	TRBJ2-3	many	TGTGCCAGCAGCTTAGTAGGCACAGATACGCAGTATTTT	CASSLVGTDTQYF
-	TRBV5-6	TRBJ2-1	-	TGTGCCAGCAGCTTGGCCGACGGGGGATCCTACAATGAGCAGTTCTTC	CASSLADGGSYNEQFF
TRBD1	TRBV27	TRBJ2-2	-	TGTGCCAGCCGGGACAGCCTGGGACAGGGGAACACCTGGGAGCTGTTTTTT	CASRDSLGQGNTWELFF
-	TRBV5-1	TRBJ2-4	many	TGCGCCAGCAGCTTGGGCGACATTCAGTACTTC	CASSLGDIQYF
-	TRBV30	TRBJ1-3	few	TGTGCCTGGAGGGGACGGTCAGGCTCTGGAAACACCATATATTTT	CAWRGRSGSGNTIYF
-	TRBV7-9	TRBJ1-5	few	TGTGCCAGCAGCTTAGGTACTCAGCCCCAGCATTTT	CASSLGTQPQHF
-	TRBV13	TRBJ2-2	few	TGTGCCAGCAGCTCGCGGGCCACCGGGGAGCTGTTTTTT	CASSSRATGELFF
TRBD2	TRBV3-1	TRBJ2-2	-	TGTGCCAGCACCGGACCTAGCGGCGAGAACACCTGGGAGCTGTTTTTT	CASTGPSGENTWELFF
-	TRBV9	TRBJ2-7	-	TGTGCCAGCAGCGTAGAAGGGACGGGGGGCAACGAGCAGTACTTC	CASSVEGTGGNEQYF
-	TRBV4-3	TRBJ2-1	many	TGCGCCAGCAGCCAAGATCGTGGGGGCTCGTACAATGAGCAGTTCTTC	CASSQDRGGSYNEQFF
-	TRBV5-1	TRBJ2-1	many	TGCGCCAGCAGCTCGATTTCCGGGAGCTCCTACAATGAGCAGTTCTTC	CASSSISGSSYNEQFF
-	TRBV12-3/TRBV12-4	TRBJ2-7	-	TGTGCCAGCAGTCCAGAGTGGGCAGGTAGGGGCTACGAGCAGTACTTC	CASSPEWAGRGYEQYF
-	TRBV7-9	TRBJ1-4	few	TGTGCCACGTCATCTGGGGGCCTACTTGAGGAAAAACTGTTTTTT	CATSSGGLLEEKLFF
-	TRBV4-3	TRBJ1-2	-	TGCGCCAGCAGCCAGGGCTGGGCTGCAGCTAACTATGGCTACACCTTC	CASSQGWAAANYGYTF
TRBD2	TRBV19	TRBJ2-2	few	TGTGCCAGTAGTAATTTATTGGGACTAGCGTCCGGGGAGCTGTTTTTT	CASSNLLGLASGELFF
-	TRBV10-3	TRBJ2-7	-	TGTGCCATCAGTGACTCTAGCGGACAGGACTACGAGCAGTACTTC	CAISDSSGQDYEQYF
TRBD2	TRBV20-1	TRBJ2-2	-	TGCAGTGCTAGACTAGCGGGAGCCGGGGAGCTGTTTTTT	CSARLAGAGELFF
-	TRBV20-1	TRBJ2-1	-	TGCAGTGCTAGAGTAGGGGGTTATGAGCAGTTCTTC	CSARVGGYEQFF
TRBD2	TRBV20-1	TRBJ2-1	many	TGCAGTGCTAGACGGGCTAGCGGGACCTACAATGAGCAGTTCTTC	CSARRASGTYNEQFF
-	TRBV9	TRBJ2-2	few	TGTGCCAGCAGCGTAGTCGGGGGTAACACCGGGGAGCTGTTTTTT	CASSVVGGNTGELFF
-	TRBV12-3/TRBV12-4	TRBJ1-2	-	TGTGCCAGCAGTTATTCAGGACGGACGCCTTTGGATGGCTACACCTTC	CASSYSGRTPLDGYTF
TRBD1	TRBV27	TRBJ2-1	many	TGTGCCAGCAATCCAGGGGGCAGTTACAATGAGCAGTTCTTC	CASNPGGSYNEQFF